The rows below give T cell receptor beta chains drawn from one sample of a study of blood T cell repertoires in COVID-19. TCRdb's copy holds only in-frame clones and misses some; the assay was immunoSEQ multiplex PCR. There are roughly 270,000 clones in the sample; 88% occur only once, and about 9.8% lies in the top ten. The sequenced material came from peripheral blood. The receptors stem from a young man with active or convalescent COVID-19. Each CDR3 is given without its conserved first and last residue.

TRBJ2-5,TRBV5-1,ASSLGGGSGFQETQY
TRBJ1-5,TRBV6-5,ASNTGVWNQPQH
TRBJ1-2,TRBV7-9,ASSPDRGHIYGYT
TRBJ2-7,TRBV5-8,ASSSGLAGGMDEQY
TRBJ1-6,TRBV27,ASSLSKGAPPLH
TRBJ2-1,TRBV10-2,ASTLPTGASNEQF
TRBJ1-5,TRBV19,ASSADRNQPQH
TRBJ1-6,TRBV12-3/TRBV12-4,ASRAGINSPLH
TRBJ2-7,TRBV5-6,ASSLGTSGTSYEQY
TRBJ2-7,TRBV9,ASSRAGDPYEQY
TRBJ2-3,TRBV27,ASSLRAAGGVSTDTQY
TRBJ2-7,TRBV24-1,APVENPLYEQY
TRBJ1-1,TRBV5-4,ASSRGREAF
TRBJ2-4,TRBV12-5,ASAGSGADIQY
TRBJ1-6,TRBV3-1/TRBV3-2,ASSQEVGNGKNSPLH
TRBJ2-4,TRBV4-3,ASSPRASGGVNIQY
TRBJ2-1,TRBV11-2,ASSLGYGSSSYNEQF
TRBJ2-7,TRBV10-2,ASSASGASYEQY
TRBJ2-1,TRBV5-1,ASSLSAENNEQF
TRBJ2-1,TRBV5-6,ASRPDRGLYNEQF
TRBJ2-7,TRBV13,ASSLRTGYEQY
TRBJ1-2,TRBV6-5,ASSRDRGDYGYT
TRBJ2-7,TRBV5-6,ASSPRQGYEQY
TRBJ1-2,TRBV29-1,SARTGENYGYT
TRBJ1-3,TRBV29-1,SSATGGDSGNTIY
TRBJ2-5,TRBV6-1,ASSDDLGQSQETQY
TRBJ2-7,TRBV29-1,SVENPGGSYEQY
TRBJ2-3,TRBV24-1,ATSDSGLAAADTQY
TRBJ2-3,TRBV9,ASSPSFGGVGDTQY
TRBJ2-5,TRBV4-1,ASSRLAGEETQY
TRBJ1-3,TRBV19,ASRQDRGIDSGNTIY
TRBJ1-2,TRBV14,ASSQGPGGYYGYT
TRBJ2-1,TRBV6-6,ASTPGLAGINEQF
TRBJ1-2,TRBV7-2,ASSSVLIDSANYGYT
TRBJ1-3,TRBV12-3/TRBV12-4,ASGPLWNTIY
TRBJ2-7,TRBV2,ASSELGGGAISGSYEQY
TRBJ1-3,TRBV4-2,ASSQDLYAGQGSIGNTIY
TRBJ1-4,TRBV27,ASSRTGSDEKLF
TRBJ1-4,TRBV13,ASSWEKTGRGTNEKLF
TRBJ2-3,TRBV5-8,ASSLLGRGRDTQY
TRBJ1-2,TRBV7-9,ASSLFLSGGLNYGYT
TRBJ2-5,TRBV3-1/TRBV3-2,ASSQSHRGQETQY
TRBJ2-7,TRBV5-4,ASSPQGRSSYEQY
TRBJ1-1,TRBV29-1,SVIDRGQGF
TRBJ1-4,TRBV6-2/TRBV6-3,ASSKTGDFEKLF